These 16 T cell receptor beta chains share one sample of origin, sequenced in a study of blood T cell repertoires in COVID-19. Libraries were prepared by immunoSEQ multiplex PCR; TCRdb keeps only in-frame clonotypes and omits some of them. The sample carries 50,000 to 65,000 clones, 88% recorded once. The specimen was peripheral blood. Source of these receptors: a man in his fifties or sixties with active COVID-19.

The chain combines TRBV5-1 with TRBJ2-7; 8 bases are shared with TRBD1. The CDR3 has 14 residues. Germline loops: CDR1 SGHRS, CDR2 YFSETQ. V was pared by 2 bases and J by 2 bases, with 3 bases of the junction left unmatched. The CDR3 DNA is TGCGCCAGCAGCTTCGGGACAGGAGCCTACGAGCAGTACTTC. Protein sequence: CASSFGTGAYEQYF.

The V gene is TRBV7-8, the J gene TRBJ1-1; 7 nucleotides line up with TRBD1. In germline, CDR1 is SGHVS, CDR2 FQNEAQ. This CDR3 has 11 amino acids. V dropped 6 bases and J dropped 8; count of bases not matched to a gene: 3. The CDR3 region is CASRKGAEAFF. The DNA of the CDR3 is TGTGCCAGCAGGAAGGGGGCAGAAGCTTTCTTT.

The chain employs TRBV5-4 and TRBJ2-7; 9 bases are a match to TRBD2. CDR3 length: 14 residues. The germline V gene has CDR1 SGHNT and CDR2 YYREEE (reference sequence). J gave up 0 bases and V 6 bases, and 4 bases lay outside the gene matches. In DNA form, the CDR3 reads TGTGCCAGCACCCTAGCGGGGAGCTCCTACGAGCAGTACTTC. Protein sequence: CASTLAGSSYEQYF.

The chain combines TRBV7-5 with TRBJ1-3. TRBV7-5 is a pseudogene segment. This CDR3 spans 15 amino acids. The CDR3 nucleotides read TGTGCCAGAAGCTTGCCTTCGGGCTCTGGAAACACCATATATTTT. The encoded protein is CARSLPSGSGNTIYF.

The V gene is TRBV10-3, the J gene TRBJ1-2; D is unclear. The CDR3 has 14 residues. V lost 4 bases to trimming and J lost 0 bases, with 9 bases between them. Germline assignment: CDR1 ENHRY and CDR2 SYGVKD. CDR3 DNA sequence: TGTGCCATCAGTGGAGTAGAAACTAACTATGGCTACACCTTC. It yields the protein CAISGVETNYGYTF.

This chain connects TRBV18 to TRBJ1-2; a possible D gene is TRBD1 (5 bases). The CDR3 loop spans 14 amino acids. Germline V CDR1 and CDR2: KGHSH, LQKENI. Trimming left V 2 bases short and J 1 base short, with 8 bases between. The CDR3 spells CASSPAGGNYGYTF. CDR3 sequence (DNA): TGTGCCAGCTCACCAGCGGGGGGTAACTATGGCTACACCTTC.

This clone appeared a few times. This sequence joins TRBV6-5 and TRBJ1-5; D not resolved. Germline CDR1 reads MNHEY; CDR2 reads SVGAGI. Trimming left V 6 bases short and J 0 bases short, with 6 bases between. This CDR3 has 13 residues. The CDR3 nucleotides read TGTGCCAGCAGACCCTATAGCAATCAGCCCCAGCATTTT. Amino acids: CASRPYSNQPQHF.

The chain couples TRBV19 to TRBJ1-6, with TRBD1 matching over 11 bases. The length of the CDR3 is 14 residues. V was clipped by 6 bases and J by 9 bases; unmatched bases: 4. Germline V gene lookup returns CDR1 LNHDA and CDR2 SQIVND (reference sequence). Written as DNA, the CDR3 is TGTGCCAGTAGACCCGGGACAGGGGGTTCACCCCTCCACTTT. It encodes CASRPGTGGSPLHF.

The rearrangement joins TRBV12-3 or TRBV12-4 to TRBJ2-1, with TRBD2 matching over 7 bases. The ends lost 6 bases at V and 10 bases at J; junction bases unmatched: 6. There are 12 residues in the CDR3. CDR3 sequence: CASRLGGMEQFF. CDR3 DNA: TGTGCCAGCAGACTGGGGGGGATGGAGCAGTTCTTC.

The chain is built from TRBV10-3 and TRBJ2-7; D gene ambiguous. Trimming took off 0 bases at V and 0 bases at J, with 3 bases between the two ends. The CDR3 length is 13 residues. The germline CDR1 and CDR2 sequences are ENHRY and SYGVKD. For the CDR3, the DNA is TGTGCCATCAGTGAGTCGGCCTCCTACGAGCAGTACTTC. Its protein is CAISESASYEQYF.

V usage is TRBV7-8 and J usage is TRBJ2-7; no clear D gene. This CDR3 region has 14 residues. Germline V gives CDR1 SGHVS, CDR2 FQNEAQ. The germline V and J ends were trimmed by 2 bases and 2 bases, with 10 bases remaining between them. CDR3 protein: CASSLLGKTYEQYF. The CDR3 DNA is TGTGCCAGCAGCTTACTGGGCAAGACCTACGAGCAGTACTTC.

This rearrangement joins TRBV5-6 to TRBJ2-1; 8 bases map to TRBD2. The CDR3 is made up of 17 amino acids. After removal of 5 bases from V and 7 bases from J, the junction contained 17 bases not matched to a gene. Germline values: CDR1 SGHDT, CDR2 YYEEEE. The CDR3, as DNA: TGTGCCAGCAGTTCCCGCGGGGGGATCCTCAAACAAAATGAGCAGTTCTTC. This translates into CASSSRGGILKQNEQFF.

The rearrangement joins TRBV7-2 to TRBJ2-5; perhaps TRBD1 as D (6 bases). In germline, CDR1 is SGHTA, CDR2 FQGNSA. The CDR3 has 13 residues. V dropped 1 base and J dropped 5 bases, with 8 bases sitting between them. Here the CDR3 DNA reads TGTGCCAGCAGCTTAGTGAGGGGGGAGACCCAGTACTTC. Translation: CASSLVRGETQYF. The variable domain in full, completed from reference TRBV7-2 and TRBJ2-5, reads GAGVSQSPSNKVTEKGKDVELRCDPISGHTALYWYRQSLGQGLEFLIYFQGNSAPDKSGLPSDRFSAERTGGSVSTLTIQRTQQEDSAVYLCASSLVRGETQYFGPGTRLLVL.

The rearrangement joins TRBV7-8 to TRBJ1-1; TRBD1 might be the D (6 bases). The V end lost 10 bases, the J end lost 6 bases, and 18 bases lay between the germline ends. Per germline, CDR1 SGHVS and CDR2 FQNEAQ. The CDR3 runs to 13 residues. CDR3 in amino acids: CATSYRENAEAFF. CDR3 sequence (DNA): TGTGCCACATCGTACAGGGAAAACGCTGAAGCTTTCTTT.

This chain links TRBV3-1 (or the pseudogene TRBV3-2) with TRBJ1-3, with D perhaps TRBD1 (5 bases). Germline-derived CDR1 and CDR2 are LGHDT and YNNKEL (reference sequence). This CDR3 comprises 17 residues. V lost 8 bases and J lost 2, with 22 bases in between. In nucleotides, the CDR3 is TGTGCCAGCCCCCAAGATTATACAGGAGACACTGGAAACACCATATATTTT. Protein sequence: CASPQDYTGDTGNTIYF.

The chain carries TRBV7-2 and TRBJ1-6; D perhaps matches TRBD1 (6 bases). CDR1 and CDR2 from the germline V gene are SGHTA and FQGNSA. V lost 4 bases and J 10 bases, leaving 17 bases between the germline ends. The CDR3 is 15 amino acids. CDR3 nucleotides: TGTGCCAGCAGCTCTAGACAGGATCAGGGATCACCCCTCCACTTT. Its protein product is CASSSRQDQGSPLHF.